Presented here are 19 T cell receptor beta chains from one specimen sequenced in a study of T-cell memory formation after mild COVID-19. TCRdb processed the 5' RACE reads anew with MiXCR; each CDR3 protein has one entry. The table includes approximately 300,000 distinct CDR3 sequences, more than 15% detected once. The sequenced sample consisted of PBMCs or a T cell subset sorted from them (not recorded which). These receptor sequences come from a man aged 18 to 35 who had mild COVID-19 (a few samples of this study predate the infection). Cell type and time point are not known.

This clonotype came up a few times. The V call is TRBV7-9, the J call TRBJ2-1, with D unclear. CDR1 is SEHNR and CDR2 is FQNEAQ in the germline V gene (reference sequence). Trimming cost V 4 bases and J 8 bases, with 6 bases left between them. CDR3 length: 11 residues. DNA for the CDR3: TGTGCCAGCAGCTCCCAGGATGAGCAGTTCTTC. This codes for CASSSQDEQFF.

DNA of the CDR3: TGCAGCGTTGAAGACTGGACAGCGAGCTATGGCTACACCTTC. It encodes CSVEDWTASYGYTF. The gene calls are TRBV29-1 and TRBJ1-2, with D possibly being TRBD1 (6 bases). CDR1 SQVTM and CDR2 ANQGSEA come from the germline V gene. This CDR3 region has 14 residues. V shed 0 bases and J shed 4 bases, with 12 bases lying between them.

This sequence joins TRBV5-1 and TRBJ2-1, with TRBD2 as a possible D gene (6 bases). Germline V gene data show CDR1 as SGHRS and CDR2 as YFSETQ. CDR3 length: 15 amino acids. Trimming shortened V by 0 bases and J by 9 bases, and 16 bases separated the two germline ends. As DNA, the CDR3 is TGCGCCAGCAGCTTGGGGCTAGCGTTCGACGGTGAGCAGTTCTTC. Translated, it gives CASSLGLAFDGEQFF.

The sample holds many counts of this clonotype. The genes are TRBV12-3 or TRBV12-4 and TRBJ2-1; D unresolved. The V end was cut by 0 bases, the J end by 3 bases, with 9 bases between. The CDR3 sequence is 15 residues long. The CDR3 reads CASSLALGSYNEQFF. In DNA form, the CDR3 reads TGTGCCAGCAGTTTAGCGCTTGGCAGCTACAATGAGCAGTTCTTC.

V and J are TRBV29-1 and TRBJ1-2; D gene unclear. CDR1 is SQVTM and CDR2 is ANQGSEA in the germline V gene. V was cut by 1 base and J by 4 bases, with 1 base left in between. CDR3 length: 10 amino acids. The CDR3 nucleotides are TGCAGCGTTGAAGCCTATGGCTACACCTTC. Amino acids: CSVEAYGYTF.

The chain uses TRBV12-3 or TRBV12-4 and TRBJ2-5; 7 bases are shared with TRBD1. The V segment lost 5 bases and the J segment 7 bases; nucleotides outside the gene matches: 10. The length of the CDR3 is 14 residues. CDR3 residues: CASSPGLGGGTQYF. The DNA for the CDR3 is TGTGCCAGCAGTCCCGGATTAGGGGGCGGGACCCAGTACTTC.

This clonotype was picked up a small number of times. V gene TRBV5-1 combines with J gene TRBJ2-1; 13 bases are shared with TRBD2. The CDR3 has 15 amino acids. The J segment lost 7 bases and the V segment lost 3 bases, leaving 4 bases of the junction unmatched. Germline V gene sequence: CDR1 SGHRS, CDR2 YFSETQ. The CDR3 spells CASSWGLAGQNEQFF. CDR3 sequence (DNA): TGCGCCAGCAGCTGGGGACTAGCGGGACAAAATGAGCAGTTCTTC.

In DNA, the CDR3 is TGCGCCAGCAGGGCCGGGACAGGGTTATTGGGGACTAATGAAAAACTGTTTTTT. Amino acid sequence: CASRAGTGLLGTNEKLFF. The gene calls are TRBV5-1 and TRBJ1-4; TRBD1 matches 9 bases. The CDR3 loop spans 18 amino acids. Germline CDR1 and CDR2: SGHRS and YFSETQ. After removal of 5 bases from V and 2 bases from J, the junction contained 13 bases not matched to a gene.

This clonotype was counted a few times. The chain couples TRBV10-3 to TRBJ2-7; maybe TRBD1 (5 bases). V was shortened by 2 bases and J by 2 bases, with 7 bases between the two germline ends. CDR1 ENHRY and CDR2 SYGVKD come from the germline V gene. CDR3 length: 13 residues. The CDR3 DNA sequence: TGTGCCATCAGTGAGCAGGGCCCCTACGAGCAGTACTTC. Encoded protein: CAISEQGPYEQYF.

The J gene is TRBJ2-5, the V gene TRBV3-1; no firm D call. Trimming cost V 4 bases and J 7 bases, with 16 bases left between them. CDR1 LGHDT and CDR2 YNNKEL come from the germline V gene (reference sequence). The CDR3 has 14 amino acids. The CDR3 nucleotides are TGTGCCAGCAGCCCCCCCGAACGGCCGAGGACCCAGTACTTC. It yields the protein CASSPPERPRTQYF.

This clonotype turned up a few times. The rearrangement uses TRBV12-3 or TRBV12-4 and TRBJ2-7; maybe TRBD2 (6 bases). This CDR3 has 13 amino acids. V lost 6 bases and J 1 base, leaving 10 bases between the germline ends. As DNA, the CDR3 is TGTGCCAGCAGGTGGGGGGATTCCTACGAGCAGTACTTC. Translation gives CASRWGDSYEQYF.

V gene TRBV12-5 combines with J gene TRBJ2-1; D assignment may be TRBD1 or TRBD2 (5 bases each). The CDR3 runs to 16 residues. Germline V CDR1 and CDR2: LGHNT, FRNRAP. Between the trimmed V and J ends, which lost 5 bases and 0 bases, there was a span of 14 bases. In DNA, the CDR3 is TGTGCTAGTGGTCCCCCGGCAGGGAGCTCCTACAATGAGCAGTTCTTC. It yields the protein CASGPPAGSSYNEQFF.

This sequence joins TRBV4-2 and TRBJ2-1, with 10 bases aligning to TRBD2. With V trimmed by 1 base and J by 8 bases, 5 bases remained unmatched. The germline V gene encodes CDR1 LGHNA and CDR2 YNFKEQ. The CDR3 has 15 residues. The CDR3 here is CASSQGASGGYEQFF. DNA of the CDR3: TGTGCCAGCAGCCAAGGAGCTAGCGGGGGTTATGAGCAGTTCTTC.

This clonotype was found a few times. As DNA, the CDR3 is TGCGCCAGCAGCCCGCGACAGGGGAAGGAAGCTTTCTTT. This encodes CASSPRQGKEAFF. V gene TRBV4-3 combines with J gene TRBJ1-1, with 8 nucleotides matching TRBD1. With 4 bases clipped from V and 8 bases from J, the junction kept 6 bases outside the gene matches. Looked up from germline, CDR1 is LGHNA and CDR2 is YSLEER. This CDR3 comprises 13 residues.

The CDR3: CAISRLASTDTQYF. In DNA, the CDR3 is TGTGCCATCAGTCGTTTGGCAAGCACAGATACGCAGTATTTT. The rearrangement links TRBV10-3 to TRBJ2-3; D is uncertain. Trimming removed 5 bases from V and 0 bases from J, with 9 bases in between. This CDR3 has 14 amino acids. Germline V CDR1 and CDR2: ENHRY, SYGVKD.

This clonotype showed up just a few times. This chain links TRBV12-3 or TRBV12-4 with TRBJ2-7; the D is unclear. V was clipped by 6 bases and J by 1 base, with 10 bases between them. The CDR3 runs to 13 residues. CDR3 sequence reads: CASRKDISYEQYF. The CDR3 DNA is TGTGCCAGCAGGAAAGACATTTCCTACGAGCAGTACTTC.

This clonotype was counted at least ten times. V usage is TRBV25-1 and J usage is TRBJ2-1; tentatively, D is TRBD2 (6 bases). The CDR3 loop spans 14 amino acids. Looked up from germline, CDR1 is MGHDK and CDR2 is SYGVNS. V lost 8 bases, J lost 5 bases, and 16 bases lay in between. The CDR3 protein is CASALPGVHNEQFF. DNA for the CDR3: TGTGCCAGCGCCCTTCCGGGAGTTCACAATGAGCAGTTCTTC. Full variable domain (rest looked up from reference TRBV25-1 and TRBJ2-1): EADIYQTPRYLVIGTGKKITLECSQTMGHDKMYWYQQDPGMELHLIHYSYGVNSTEKGDLSSESTVSRIRTEHFPLTLESARPSHTSQYLCASALPGVHNEQFFGPGTRLTVL.

This clonotype was counted only a few times. V usage is TRBV5-6 and J usage is TRBJ2-3; weak D call: TRBD1 (5 bases). V gave up 1 base and J gave up 1 base, with 7 bases separating them. Germline V CDR1 and CDR2: SGHDT, YYEEEE. The CDR3 has 14 residues. The CDR3 DNA follows: TGTGCCAGCAGCTTGCCGACAGGCACAGATACGCAGTATTTT. Amino acids: CASSLPTGTDTQYF. The complete variable domain, with remaining parts taken from reference TRBV5-6 and TRBJ2-3, reads DAGVTQSPTHLIKTRGQQVTLRCSPKSGHDTVSWYQQALGQGPQFIFQYYEEEERQRGNFPDRFSGHQFPNYSSELNVNALLLGDSALYLCASSLPTGTDTQYFGPGTRLTVL.

This clonotype showed up just a few times. The V call is TRBV5-1, the J call TRBJ2-5; 8 bases match TRBD1. The CDR3 extends over 18 amino acids. Germline V gene sequence: CDR1 SGHRS, CDR2 YFSETQ. Trimming at V came to 0 bases and at J to 1 base, leaving 11 bases not matched to a gene. CDR3 amino acids: CASSLDVRAGGFQETQYF. The DNA for the CDR3 is TGCGCCAGCAGCTTGGACGTCCGGGCAGGGGGCTTCCAAGAGACCCAGTACTTC. The complete variable domain, with remaining parts taken from reference TRBV5-1 and TRBJ2-5, reads KAGVTQTPRYLIKTRGQQVTLSCSPISGHRSVSWYQQTPGQGLQFLFEYFSETQRNKGNFPGRFSGRQFSNSRSEMNVSTLELGDSALYLCASSLDVRAGGFQETQYFGPGTRLLVL.